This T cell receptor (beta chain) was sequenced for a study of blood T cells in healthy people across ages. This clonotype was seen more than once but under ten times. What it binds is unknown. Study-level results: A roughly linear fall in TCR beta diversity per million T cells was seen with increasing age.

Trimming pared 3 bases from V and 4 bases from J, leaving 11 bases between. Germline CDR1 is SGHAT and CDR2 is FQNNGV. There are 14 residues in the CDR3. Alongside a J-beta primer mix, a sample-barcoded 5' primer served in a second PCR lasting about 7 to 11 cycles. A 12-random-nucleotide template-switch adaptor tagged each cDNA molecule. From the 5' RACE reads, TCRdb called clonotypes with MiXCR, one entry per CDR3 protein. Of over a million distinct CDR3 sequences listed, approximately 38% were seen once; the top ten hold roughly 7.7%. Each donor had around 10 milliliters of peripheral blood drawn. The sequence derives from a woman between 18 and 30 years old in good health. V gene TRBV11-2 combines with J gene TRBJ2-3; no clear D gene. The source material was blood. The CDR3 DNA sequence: TGTGCCAGCAGCTTCCACCCGCAGGCAGATACGCAGTATTTT. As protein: CASSFHPQADTQYF.